This T cell receptor (beta chain) was recorded in a study of T cells in Graves' hyperthyroidism and ophthalmopathy. Amplified TCR beta CDR3 regions came from RNA transcripts. Using the HTBI primer set, a first-round RT-PCR was run on the TCR CDR3. TCRdb called the multiplex PCR reads again in MiXCR, with one record for every CDR3 protein. The data contain roughly 720,000 distinct CDR3 sequences, roughly 17% of them singletons. The V gene's germline CDR1 is SNHLY and CDR2 FYNNEI. Trimming removed 5 bases from V and 5 bases from J; junction bases left unmatched: 4. The CDR3 extends over 14 amino acids. Study results and caveats: Among clonotypes expanded in thyroid above 0.001, most were also found in blood. The model foresaw ophthalmopathy a median 6.5 months prior to onset.

About this clonotype itself: No antigen is known for it.

The rearrangement joins TRBV2 to TRBJ2-2; 8 bases are shared with TRBD1. Sequenced material: blood. The TCR originated in a man aged 50 to 60 with Graves' hyperthyroidism. The CDR3 DNA reads TGTGCCAGCAGTAGGACAGGGCAAACCGGGGAGCTGTTTTTT. This translates into CASSRTGQTGELFF.